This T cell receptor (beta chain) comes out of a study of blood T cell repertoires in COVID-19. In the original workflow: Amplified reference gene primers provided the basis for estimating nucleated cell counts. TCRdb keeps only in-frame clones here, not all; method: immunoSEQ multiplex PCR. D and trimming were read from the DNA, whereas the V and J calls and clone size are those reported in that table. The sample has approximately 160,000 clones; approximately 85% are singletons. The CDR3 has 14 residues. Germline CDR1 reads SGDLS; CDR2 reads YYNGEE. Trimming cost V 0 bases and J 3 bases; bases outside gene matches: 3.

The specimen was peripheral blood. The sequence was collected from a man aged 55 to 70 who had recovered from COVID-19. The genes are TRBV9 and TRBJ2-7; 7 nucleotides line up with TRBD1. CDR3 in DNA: TGTGCCAGCAGCGTAGGAGGGACAGACTACGAGCAGTACTTC. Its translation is CASSVGGTDYEQYF.